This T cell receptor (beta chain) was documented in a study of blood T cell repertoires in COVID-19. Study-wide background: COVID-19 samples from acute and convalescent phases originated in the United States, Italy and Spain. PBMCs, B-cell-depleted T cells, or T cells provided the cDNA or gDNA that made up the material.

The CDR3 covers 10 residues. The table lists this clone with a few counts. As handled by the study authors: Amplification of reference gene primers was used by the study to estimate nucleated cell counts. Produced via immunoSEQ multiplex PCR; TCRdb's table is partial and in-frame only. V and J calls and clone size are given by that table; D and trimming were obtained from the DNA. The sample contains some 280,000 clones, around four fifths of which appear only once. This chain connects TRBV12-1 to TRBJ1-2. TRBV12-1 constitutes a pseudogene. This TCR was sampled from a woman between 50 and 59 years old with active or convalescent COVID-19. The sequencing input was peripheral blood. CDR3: CARRVYGYTF. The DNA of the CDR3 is TGTGCCAGACGAGTCTATGGCTACACCTTC.